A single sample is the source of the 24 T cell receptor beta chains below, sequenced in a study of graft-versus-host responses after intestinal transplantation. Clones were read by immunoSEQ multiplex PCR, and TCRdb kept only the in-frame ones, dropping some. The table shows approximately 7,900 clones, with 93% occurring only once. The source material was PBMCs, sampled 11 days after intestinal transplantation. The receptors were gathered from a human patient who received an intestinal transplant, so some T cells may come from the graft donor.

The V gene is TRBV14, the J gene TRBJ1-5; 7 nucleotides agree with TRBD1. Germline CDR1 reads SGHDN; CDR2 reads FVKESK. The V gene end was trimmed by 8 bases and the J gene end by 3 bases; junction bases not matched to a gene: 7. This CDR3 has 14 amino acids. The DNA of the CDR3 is TGTGCCAGCTCAAGGACAGGCTACAATCAGCCCCAGCATTTT. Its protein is CASSRTGYNQPQHF.

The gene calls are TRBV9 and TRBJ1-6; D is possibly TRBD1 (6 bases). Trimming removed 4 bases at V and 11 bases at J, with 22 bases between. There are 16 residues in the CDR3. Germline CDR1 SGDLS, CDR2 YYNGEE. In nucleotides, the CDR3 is TGTGCCAGCAGCCCCACAGGGTCCCCCGCGGAGACACCCCTCCACTTT. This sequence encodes CASSPTGSPAETPLHF.

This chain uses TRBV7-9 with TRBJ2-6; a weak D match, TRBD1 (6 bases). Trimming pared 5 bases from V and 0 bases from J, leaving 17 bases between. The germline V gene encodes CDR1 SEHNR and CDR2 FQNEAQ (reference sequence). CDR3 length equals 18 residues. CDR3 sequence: CASSGDMDLLSGANVLTF. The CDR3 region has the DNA TGTGCCAGCAGCGGGGACATGGACCTCCTCTCTGGGGCCAACGTCCTGACTTTC.

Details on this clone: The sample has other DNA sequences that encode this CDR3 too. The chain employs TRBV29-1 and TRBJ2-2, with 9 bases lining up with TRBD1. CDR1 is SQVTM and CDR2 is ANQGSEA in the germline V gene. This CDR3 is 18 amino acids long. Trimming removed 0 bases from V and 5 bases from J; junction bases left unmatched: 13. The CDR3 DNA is TGCAGCGTTGAAGATCGGGGGCCAGGACAGGGGTTAACCGGGGAGCTGTTTTTT. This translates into CSVEDRGPGQGLTGELFF.

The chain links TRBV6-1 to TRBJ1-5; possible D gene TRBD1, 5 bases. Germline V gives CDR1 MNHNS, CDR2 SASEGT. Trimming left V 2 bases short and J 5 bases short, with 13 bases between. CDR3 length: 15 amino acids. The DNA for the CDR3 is TGTGCCAGCAGTGAATCGTTGGGGGACTATCAGCCCCAGCATTTT. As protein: CASSESLGDYQPQHF.

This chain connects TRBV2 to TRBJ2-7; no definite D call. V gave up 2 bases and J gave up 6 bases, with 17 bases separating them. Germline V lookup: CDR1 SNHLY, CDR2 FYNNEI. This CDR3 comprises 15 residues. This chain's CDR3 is CASSEPLGNTAEQYF. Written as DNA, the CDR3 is TGTGCCAGCAGTGAACCTTTGGGCAACACTGCCGAGCAGTACTTC. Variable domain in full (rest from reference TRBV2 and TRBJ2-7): EPEVTQTPSHQVTQMGQEVILRCVPISNHLYFYWYRQILGQKVEFLVSFYNNEISEKSEIFDDQFSVERPDGSNFTLKIRSTKLEDSAMYFCASSEPLGNTAEQYFGPGTRLTVT.

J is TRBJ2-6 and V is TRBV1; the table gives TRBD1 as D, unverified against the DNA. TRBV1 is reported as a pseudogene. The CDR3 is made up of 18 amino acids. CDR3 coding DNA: TGCACCAGCAGCGATATCAGTTTGTGCACAAGTCGGGCCAACGTCCTGACTTTC. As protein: CTSSDISLCTSRANVLTF.

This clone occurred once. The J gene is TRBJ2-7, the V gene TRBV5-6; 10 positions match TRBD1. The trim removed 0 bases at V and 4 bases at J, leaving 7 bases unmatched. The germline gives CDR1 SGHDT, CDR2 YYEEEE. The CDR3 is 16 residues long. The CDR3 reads CASSLVGTGDMYEQYF. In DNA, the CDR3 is TGTGCCAGCAGCTTGGTCGGGACAGGGGATATGTACGAGCAGTACTTC.

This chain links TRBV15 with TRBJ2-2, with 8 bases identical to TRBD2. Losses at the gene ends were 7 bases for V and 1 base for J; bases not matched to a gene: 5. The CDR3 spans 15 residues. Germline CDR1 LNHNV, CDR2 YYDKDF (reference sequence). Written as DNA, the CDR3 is TGTGCCACCAAGGAAGCGGGAGTGAACACCGGGGAGCTGTTTTTT. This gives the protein CATKEAGVNTGELFF.

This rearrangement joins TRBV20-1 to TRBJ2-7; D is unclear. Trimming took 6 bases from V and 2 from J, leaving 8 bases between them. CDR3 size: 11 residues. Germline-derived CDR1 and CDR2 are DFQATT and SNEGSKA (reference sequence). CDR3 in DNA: TGCAGTGCCGGGTCCCCCTACGAGCAGTACTTC. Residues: CSAGSPYEQYF.

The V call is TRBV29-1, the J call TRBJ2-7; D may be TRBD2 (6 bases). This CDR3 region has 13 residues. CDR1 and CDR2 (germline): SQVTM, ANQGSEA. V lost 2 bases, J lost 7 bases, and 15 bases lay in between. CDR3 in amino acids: CSVETGGVGEQYF. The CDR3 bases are TGCAGCGTTGAAACAGGAGGGGTGGGGGAGCAGTACTTC.

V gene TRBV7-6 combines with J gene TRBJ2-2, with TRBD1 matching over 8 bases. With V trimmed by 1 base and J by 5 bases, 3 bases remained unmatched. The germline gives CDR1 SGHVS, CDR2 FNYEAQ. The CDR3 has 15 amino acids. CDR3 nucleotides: TGTGCCAGCAGCTTAGAGTACAGGGGGACCGGGGAGCTGTTTTTT. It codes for CASSLEYRGTGELFF.

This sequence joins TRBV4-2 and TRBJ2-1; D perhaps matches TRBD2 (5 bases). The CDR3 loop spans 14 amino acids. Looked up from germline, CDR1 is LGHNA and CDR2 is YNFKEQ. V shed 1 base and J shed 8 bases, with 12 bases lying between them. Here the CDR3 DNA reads TGTGCCAGCAGCCAAGTCCGGGCGGGTGATGAGCAGTTCTTC. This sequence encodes CASSQVRAGDEQFF.

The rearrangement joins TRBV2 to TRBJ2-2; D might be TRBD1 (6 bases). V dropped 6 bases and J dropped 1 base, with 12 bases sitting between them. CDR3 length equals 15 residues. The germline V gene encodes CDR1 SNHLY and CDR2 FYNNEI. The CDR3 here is CASRGKDRNTGELFF. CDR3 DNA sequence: TGTGCCAGCAGAGGAAAGGACAGGAACACCGGGGAGCTGTTTTTT.

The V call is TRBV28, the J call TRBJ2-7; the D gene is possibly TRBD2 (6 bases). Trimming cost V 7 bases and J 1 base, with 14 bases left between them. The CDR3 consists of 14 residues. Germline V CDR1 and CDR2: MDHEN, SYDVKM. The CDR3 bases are TGTGCCAGCACCCTGTTTCGGGGGTCCTACGAGCAGTACTTC. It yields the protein CASTLFRGSYEQYF.

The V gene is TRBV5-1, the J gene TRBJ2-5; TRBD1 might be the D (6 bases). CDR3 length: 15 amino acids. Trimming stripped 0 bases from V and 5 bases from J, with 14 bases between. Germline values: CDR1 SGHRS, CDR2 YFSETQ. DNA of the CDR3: TGCGCCAGCAGCTTGGTCTCTTCAGGGGTCGAGACCCAGTACTTC. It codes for CASSLVSSGVETQYF.

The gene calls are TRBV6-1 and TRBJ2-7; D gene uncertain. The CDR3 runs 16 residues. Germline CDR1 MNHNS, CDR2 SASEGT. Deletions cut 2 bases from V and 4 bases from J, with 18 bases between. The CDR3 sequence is CASSEIDQVSTYEQYF. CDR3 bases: TGTGCCAGCAGTGAAATCGATCAGGTTTCTACATACGAGCAGTACTTC.

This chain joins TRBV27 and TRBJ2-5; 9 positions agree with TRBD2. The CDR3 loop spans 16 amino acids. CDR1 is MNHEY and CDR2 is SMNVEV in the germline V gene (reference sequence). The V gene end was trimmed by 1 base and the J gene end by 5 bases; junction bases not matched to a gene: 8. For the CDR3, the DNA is TGTGCCAGCAGTTTATGGGGCGGGGGGGCTGATGAGACCCAGTACTTC. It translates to CASSLWGGGADETQYF.

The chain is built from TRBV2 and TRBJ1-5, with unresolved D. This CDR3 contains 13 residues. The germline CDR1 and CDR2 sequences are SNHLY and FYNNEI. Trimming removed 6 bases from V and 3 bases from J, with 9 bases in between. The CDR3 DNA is TGTGCCAGCAGGGCCAGTTACAATCAGCCCCAGCATTTT. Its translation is CASRASYNQPQHF.

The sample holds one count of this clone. CDR3 in amino acids: CASRYSGVSGYTF. In DNA, the CDR3 is TGTGCCAGCAGGTACTCAGGGGTGTCGGGCTACACCTTC. V and J are TRBV27 and TRBJ1-2, with TRBD1 as a possible D gene (6 bases). Germline V gene data show CDR1 as MNHEY and CDR2 as SMNVEV (reference sequence). The CDR3 is made up of 13 amino acids. Trimming removed 6 bases at V and 8 bases at J, with 16 bases between.

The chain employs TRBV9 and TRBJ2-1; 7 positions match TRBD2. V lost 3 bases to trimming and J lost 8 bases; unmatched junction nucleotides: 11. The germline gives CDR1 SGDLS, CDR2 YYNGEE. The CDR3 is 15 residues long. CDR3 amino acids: CASSATGGSVDEQFF. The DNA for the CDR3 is TGTGCCAGCAGCGCGACGGGCGGGAGTGTGGATGAGCAGTTCTTC.

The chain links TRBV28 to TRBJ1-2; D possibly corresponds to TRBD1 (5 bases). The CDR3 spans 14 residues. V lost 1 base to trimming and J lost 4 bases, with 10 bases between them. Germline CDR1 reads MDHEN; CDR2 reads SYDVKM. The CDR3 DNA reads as TGTGCCAGCAGTTTATATAACAGGTTCTATGGCTACACCTTC. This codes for CASSLYNRFYGYTF.

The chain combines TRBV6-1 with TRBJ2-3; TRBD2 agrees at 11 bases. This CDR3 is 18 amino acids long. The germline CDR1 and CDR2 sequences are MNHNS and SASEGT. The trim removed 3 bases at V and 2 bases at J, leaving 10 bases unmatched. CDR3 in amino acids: CASSDLPLAGENTDTQYF. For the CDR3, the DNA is TGTGCCAGCAGTGACCTACCACTAGCGGGGGAAAACACAGATACGCAGTATTTT.

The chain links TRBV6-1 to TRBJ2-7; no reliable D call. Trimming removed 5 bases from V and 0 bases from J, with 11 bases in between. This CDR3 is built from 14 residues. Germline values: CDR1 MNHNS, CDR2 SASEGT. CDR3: CASSLASSSYEQYF. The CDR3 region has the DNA TGTGCCAGCAGTCTCGCGTCTAGCTCCTACGAGCAGTACTTC.